This T cell receptor (beta chain) appears in the sequencing data of a study of T cells in Graves' hyperthyroidism and ophthalmopathy. V lost 5 bases to trimming and J lost 8 bases; unmatched junction nucleotides: 7. This CDR3 comprises 13 residues. Germline CDR1 SGHTA, CDR2 FQGTGA. The sample holds many counts of this clonotype. Amplified TCR beta CDR3 regions came from RNA transcripts. An initial round of RT-PCR targeting the TCR CDR3 relied on the HTBI primer set. MiXCR was run by TCRdb on the multiplex PCR reads, yielding one entry per CDR3 protein. This repertoire shows 700,000 to 950,000 distinct CDR3 sequences, approximately 36% found once; its top ten account for less than 35%.

Source material: blood. The TCR comes from a woman between 40 and 55 years old with Graves' hyperthyroidism. The genes are TRBV7-3 and TRBJ1-2; 8 nucleotides line up with TRBD1. This CDR3 is CASSATGEEGYTF. In DNA, the CDR3 is TGTGCCAGCAGCGCGACAGGGGAGGAAGGCTACACCTTC. Using reference TRBV7-3 and TRBJ1-2 for the parts outside the CDR3, the full variable domain is GAGVSQTPSNKVTEKGKYVELRCDPISGHTALYWYRQSLGQGPEFLIYFQGTGAADDSGLPNDRFFAVRPEGSVSTLKIQRTERGDSAVYLCASSATGEEGYTFGSGTRLTVV.